Detailed here is one T cell receptor (beta chain). This specimen comes from a study of sequential checkpoint blockade in melanoma. Study-wide context: Randomization was 1:1 between first-line nivolumab→ipilimumab and ipilimumab→nivolumab. Maintenance nivolumab came after either treatment sequence.

This CDR3 spans 16 amino acids. J lost 0 bases, V lost 4 bases, and 5 bases had no gene match. Germline-derived CDR1 and CDR2 are PRHDT and FYEKMQ (reference sequence). Some clones are missing from TCRdb's copy, which holds only in-frame ones; the method was immunoSEQ multiplex PCR. The table has tens of thousands of clones, approximately 90% seen once; the top ten hold around 12%. Treatment in this sample: randomized to nivolumab then ipilimumab (arm A) or the reverse (arm B). DNA-damaging chemotherapy had not been given to any patient beforehand. PBMC sorting kept live CD3+CD8+ cells without CD19 or CD56.

This chain joins TRBV13 and TRBJ2-5, with 10 bases lining up with TRBD2. The specimen comprised CD8+ T cells sorted from blood (inferred from file names), sampled from a patient given nivolumab and ipilimumab in sequence. The receptor's source is a human donor with melanoma. CDR3 sequence: CASSWGTSEYQETQYF. As DNA, the CDR3 is TGTGCCAGCAGCTGGGGGACTAGCGAGTACCAAGAGACCCAGTACTTC.